Described below is a single T cell receptor (beta chain) sequence and its context. It lacks a known antigen. Base qualities are not provided; no much larger clone lies one nucleotide away. This sample's time point label indicates: roughly 2 years on ibrutinib. For TCR beta library preparation, 1.5 to 2 micrograms of genomic DNA were extracted from the cryopreserved PBMCs. Longitudinal blood samples from CLL patients on ibrutinib monotherapy were analyzed using high-throughput TCR beta sequencing. Patients were enrolled in a phase 2 open-label single-center ibrutinib monotherapy trial. The goal of deep resolution MiSeq sequencing was a depth between 1 in 1 million and 1 in 200,000 T cells, and coverage averaged 10x per clonotype. TCR beta libraries were generated with the immunoSEQ hsTCRB Kit. As for the original processing: The data were analyzed with ImmunoSEQ Analyzer and ImmunoSEQ Data Assistant, and V, D and J gene assignments followed IMGT definitions. Clonality, with values ranging from 0 to 1, was calculated as one minus the normalized Shannon entropy of productive rearrangement frequencies. Only overrepresented clonotypes making up at least 0.05% of each patient's repertoire were included in the public clonotype analysis. Some 13 age-matched healthy donor repertoires from immuneACCESS served as clonality controls. TCRdb stores this immuneACCESS table with in-frame sequences only. Part of the clones is absent; in the studies checked, under half of the shortfall reflects unresolved V genes, and no reason is known for the rest. That table is the source of V, J and clone size, and D and trimming were worked out from the DNA. The sample yields about 180,000 clones; about 80% were counted once. Clones ranked in the top ten supply 4.6% of the sample.

The CDR1 and CDR2 encoded by the germline V gene are SGHTA and FQGNSA. The CDR3 measures 16 amino acids from cysteine to phenylalanine. Solely the CDR3 DNA is kept, with 48 bases framed from the first base. V is pared back by 4 bases and J by 4 bases, with 20 bases lying between the germline termini. This record belongs to a study of cytotoxic CD8 clonotypes in ibrutinib-treated CLL listed by TCRdb under 2021. Concerning the study at large: The cohort had around twelve relapsed/refractory and some 15 treatment-naive patients; about 17 were IGHV unmutated. An average of 255,043 productive templates and tens of thousands of productive rearrangements was obtained per sample. Patients were still on ibrutinib when every remission and progressive disease sample was collected. Cryopreserved peripheral blood mononuclear cells were collected before treatment, at response, and at either disease progression or sustained remission. Partial responses were observed in about 25 patients and complete responses in 2; after a median follow-up of 68 months, remission was maintained in approximately 15 patients and progression was observed in around twelve. Response samples were taken after a median of 12 months on treatment, ranging from roughly 6 to 36 months. Longitudinal samples were available for about 30% of the roughly 86 trial participants. The investigation overall reported the following: Baseline clonality exceeded that of age-matched healthy donors and correlated strongly with circulating CD8+ T-cell counts. Sustained-remission and progressing patients did not have matched sampling times, and lymph node repertoires were not examined. Clonality increased at ibrutinib response, stayed stable in sustained remission, and fell back toward baseline at progression. Public clonotypes were rare and either contracted or stayed stable during treatment, and the rise in clonality at ibrutinib response reflected the expansion of private clonotypes.

The receptor's source is a human donor with chronic lymphocytic leukemia. The rearrangement joined TRBV7-2 to TRBJ2-7; the D gene assignment is ambiguous. Sequenced here: PBMCs, sampled after 24 months of ibrutinib treatment. The DNA is as follows: TGTGCCAGCAGCTCCCTCCTTTCCGGGTTCCGTTACGAGCAGTACTTC. It codes for CASSSLLSGFRYEQYF.